These 27 T cell receptor beta chains were all obtained from the same sample, sequenced in a study of radiotherapy plus CTLA-4 blockade in lung cancer (dated by TCRdb to 2017 to 2018). Library preparation employed the immunoSEQ multiplex PCR assay. This is the immuneACCESS table as TCRdb keeps it, with only in-frame sequences that have V and J called. A part of the clones is gone; compared with another copy, unresolved V genes explain less than half, and the rest is unexplained. Across this sample there are fewer than 50,000 clones, with approximately 83% seen only once. Around a fifth of the sample belongs to the ten largest clones. This sample comprised peripheral blood, obtained from a patient treated with radiotherapy plus ipilimumab. These receptors all stem from a human donor with non-small cell lung cancer whose response to radiotherapy plus ipilimumab could not be evaluated.

The chain joins TRBV5-1 to TRBJ2-2; possibly TRBD2 for D (6 bases). The germline V gene has CDR1 SGHRS and CDR2 YFSETQ. The CDR3 contains 15 residues. Trimming shortened V by 0 bases and J by 0 bases, and 6 bases separated the two germline ends. CDR3 DNA sequence: TGCGCCAGCAGCTTGGGACTAGCGAACACCGGGGAGCTGTTTTTT. Protein: CASSLGLANTGELFF.

The CDR3 DNA follows: TGCGCCAGCAGCTTCTCTCCAGACACTAACTATGGCTACACCTTC. Its protein is CASSFSPDTNYGYTF. The chain links TRBV5-1 to TRBJ1-2; D is unresolved. Trimming removed 2 bases at V and 0 bases at J, with 11 bases between. Germline loops: CDR1 SGHRS, CDR2 YFSETQ. This CDR3 is built from 15 residues.

The CDR3 nucleotides read TGTGCCAGCAGCCAAGATCAAGGGGGACCGGGGTCACCCCTCCACTTT. It translates to CASSQDQGGPGSPLHF. The chain uses TRBV4-2 and TRBJ1-6, with D tentatively TRBD1 (6 bases). The ends were cut back, 0 bases at V and 10 bases at J, with 16 bases in the middle. There are 16 residues in the CDR3. CDR1 and CDR2 from the germline V gene are LGHNA and YNFKEQ.

This clone was seen only once. This chain connects TRBV2 to TRBJ2-3, with a possible D match to TRBD2 (5 bases). The CDR3 runs 15 residues. The germline gives CDR1 SNHLY, CDR2 FYNNEI. Deletions cut 2 bases from V and 4 bases from J, with 13 bases between. The CDR3 DNA is TGTGCCAGCAGTGAAAGGCCATTAGCGCCAGATACGCAGTATTTT. Encoded protein: CASSERPLAPDTQYF.

The chain couples TRBV28 to TRBJ1-2; D possibly corresponds to TRBD1 (5 bases). This CDR3 spans 15 amino acids. V was cut by 8 bases and J by 4 bases, with 20 bases left in between. Germline assignment: CDR1 MDHEN and CDR2 SYDVKM. The DNA of the CDR3 is TGTGCCAGCCTACCCGGGGGGAGGGATGGCTATGGCTACACCTTC. Translated, it gives CASLPGGRDGYGYTF.

The chain combines TRBV6-5 with TRBJ2-2; D gene uncertain. Trimming removed 7 bases from V and 5 bases from J, with 5 bases in between. Germline V gene lookup returns CDR1 MNHEY and CDR2 SVGAGI. CDR3 length: 11 amino acids. CDR3 in amino acids: CASKLTGELFF. In DNA, the CDR3 is TGTGCCAGCAAACTGACCGGGGAGCTGTTTTTT.

In this sample, this clone turned up once. The chain joins TRBV6-5 to TRBJ1-2; TRBD1 matches 7 bases. After removal of 2 bases from V and 7 bases from J, the junction contained 10 bases not matched to a gene. The length of the CDR3 is 15 residues. Germline loops: CDR1 MNHEY, CDR2 SVGAGI. The CDR3 region has the DNA TGTGCCAGCAGTTACAGGAGGACAGGAGGAGGTGGCTACACCTTC. Amino acid sequence: CASSYRRTGGGGYTF.

This sequence joins TRBV27 and TRBJ2-3, with 7 bases that match TRBD2. The junction had 6 bases not matched to a gene; V was cut back by 6 bases and J by 0 bases. The germline CDR1 and CDR2 sequences are MNHEY and SMNVEV (reference sequence). The CDR3 totals 15 residues. The CDR3 sequence: CASRGGALSTDTQYF. In nucleotides, the CDR3 is TGTGCCAGCAGGGGAGGGGCGCTTAGCACAGATACGCAGTATTTT.

Note on this clone: A junction boundary mismatches the germline segment, possibly from a read error. Other DNA sequences in this specimen translate into the identical CDR3. The genes are TRBV29-1 and TRBJ2-2, with TRBD2 matching 12 bases. The CDR3 is 14 amino acids. Germline V CDR1 and CDR2: SQVTM, ANQGSEA. CDR3 bases: TGTAGCGTTCTAGCGGGAGGGCCCCCCGGGGAGCTGTTTTTT. Its protein is CSVLAGGPPGELFF.

J is TRBJ2-5 and V is TRBV9; 9 nucleotides line up with TRBD2. There are 14 residues in the CDR3. V was clipped by 4 bases and J by 4 bases; unmatched bases: 5. Germline V gene lookup returns CDR1 SGDLS and CDR2 YYNGEE. The CDR3 DNA follows: TGTGCCAGCAGCCCTAGCGGGGTTTCAGAGACCCAGTACTTC. It is translated as CASSPSGVSETQYF.

The chain employs TRBV4-1 and TRBJ2-7; 11 bases fit TRBD2. V trimming: 1 base; J trimming: 6 bases; junction bases outside the gene matches: 8. The CDR3 is 16 residues long. The germline CDR1 and CDR2 sequences are MGHRA and YSYEKL. This chain's CDR3 is CASSQVYSGGAFEQYF. The CDR3 DNA follows: TGCGCCAGCAGCCAAGTGTATAGCGGGGGGGCCTTCGAGCAGTACTTC.

CDR3 coding DNA: TGTGCCAGTAGTATAGAGGCGGGGGTTCCCTACGAGCAGTACTTC. It is translated as CASSIEAGVPYEQYF. The gene calls are TRBV19 and TRBJ2-7; 7 nucleotides align to TRBD2. Germline V lookup: CDR1 LNHDA, CDR2 SQIVND (reference sequence). The CDR3 totals 15 residues. V trimming: 0 bases; J trimming: 2 bases; junction bases outside the gene matches: 4.

The J gene is TRBJ2-1, the V gene TRBV29-1; 12 bases are shared with TRBD1. Germline loops: CDR1 SQVTM, CDR2 ANQGSEA. The CDR3 extends over 13 amino acids. V was clipped by 5 bases and J by 10 bases; unmatched bases: 6. This chain's CDR3 is CSVKGQGASEQFF. The CDR3 DNA follows: TGCAGCGTTAAGGGACAGGGGGCAAGCGAGCAGTTCTTC.

This clone is a singleton in its sample. The gene calls are TRBV5-1 and TRBJ2-7; 14 positions match TRBD2. Germline CDR1 is SGHRS and CDR2 is YFSETQ. The CDR3 extends over 19 amino acids. Trimming at V came to 4 bases and at J to 3 bases, leaving 15 bases not matched to a gene. CDR3 sequence: CASSPTPRLAGGGNYEQYF. The CDR3 DNA is TGCGCCAGCAGCCCTACCCCAAGACTAGCGGGAGGGGGCAACTACGAGCAGTACTTC.

The V gene is TRBV4-3, the J gene TRBJ1-2, with a tentative D call TRBD1 (5 bases). V lost 0 bases to trimming and J lost 8 bases, with 16 bases between them. From germline, CDR1 is LGHNA and CDR2 YSLEER. The CDR3 is 15 amino acids. The CDR3 here is CASSQDFGRAGGYTF. CDR3 bases: TGCGCCAGCAGCCAAGATTTTGGCAGGGCTGGAGGCTACACCTTC.

The sample holds a few counts of this clone. The chain uses TRBV5-6 and TRBJ2-7; D is perhaps TRBD2 (5 bases). This CDR3 has 14 residues. Germline V gene sequence: CDR1 SGHDT, CDR2 YYEEEE. V dropped 0 bases and J dropped 0 bases, with 7 bases sitting between them. The CDR3 loop is CASSLVGSSYEQYF. CDR3 in DNA: TGTGCCAGCAGCTTGGTTGGGAGCTCCTACGAGCAGTACTTC.

In its sample, this clone was seen once. The rearrangement joins TRBV11-2 to TRBJ2-7; no clear D. The V end lost 1 base, the J end lost 3 bases, and 7 bases lay between the germline ends. The CDR3 is 13 residues long. CDR1 is SGHAT and CDR2 is FQNNGV in the germline V gene. The CDR3 DNA reads as TGTGCCAGCAGCTTAGGTCCGAGCTACGAGCAGTACTTC. Amino acids: CASSLGPSYEQYF.

This clone was recorded only once. This rearrangement joins TRBV5-4 to TRBJ1-1; a possible D gene is TRBD1 (6 bases). The germline V gene encodes CDR1 SGHNT and CDR2 YYREEE (reference sequence). This CDR3 has 15 amino acids. V was pared by 3 bases and J by 11 bases, with 23 bases between. The CDR3 bases are TGTGCCAGCAGCTCGAACTCCCGGCCAGAGGGGGACGCTTTCTTT. Translation: CASSSNSRPEGDAFF.

This chain uses TRBV28 with TRBJ1-5; 7 nucleotides line up with TRBD1. This CDR3 has 17 amino acids. Germline V CDR1 and CDR2: MDHEN, SYDVKM. With V trimmed by 6 bases and J by 3 bases, 14 bases remained unmatched. The CDR3, as DNA: TGTGCCAGCAGCCCGTACGGTTCTGGGACAGTCAATCAGCCCCAGCATTTT. Amino acid sequence: CASSPYGSGTVNQPQHF.

The chain couples TRBV7-2 to TRBJ1-5; 9 bases agree with TRBD1. This CDR3 region has 15 residues. Germline loops: CDR1 SGHTA, CDR2 FQGNSA. The trim removed 3 bases at V and 2 bases at J, leaving 2 bases unmatched. CDR3 sequence: CASSFDRGGNQPQHF. As DNA, the CDR3 is TGTGCCAGCAGCTTTGACAGGGGGGGCAATCAGCCCCAGCATTTT. The full variable domain, completed using reference TRBV7-2 and TRBJ1-5, is GAGVSQSPSNKVTEKGKDVELRCDPISGHTALYWYRQSLGQGLEFLIYFQGNSAPDKSGLPSDRFSAERTGGSVSTLTIQRTQQEDSAVYLCASSFDRGGNQPQHFGDGTRLSIL.

The chain combines TRBV2 with TRBJ1-2; tentative D call: TRBD1 (6 bases). The germline gives CDR1 SNHLY, CDR2 FYNNEI. Trimming removed 6 bases from V and 7 bases from J, with 12 bases in between. The CDR3 consists of 12 residues. CDR3 amino acids: CASRSDSTGYTF. DNA for the CDR3: TGTGCCAGCAGGTCGGACAGTACTGGCTACACCTTC.

This sequence joins TRBV28 and TRBJ1-3; D not certain. Germline lookup yields CDR1 MDHEN and CDR2 SYDVKM. With 7 bases removed from V and 4 bases from J, the gap between germline ends came to 14 bases. The CDR3 runs to 14 residues. CDR3 coding DNA: TGTGCCAGCACCGGAGCGGGCTCGGGAAACACCATATATTTT. Its translation is CASTGAGSGNTIYF.

This clone appeared a few times. The chain joins TRBV5-6 to TRBJ2-2, with 9 bases identical to TRBD1. Germline V gene lookup returns CDR1 SGHDT and CDR2 YYEEEE. The CDR3 is made up of 15 amino acids. Trimming cost V 4 bases and J 10 bases; bases outside gene matches: 11. The CDR3 DNA follows: TGTGCCAGCAGCCTCCGGGACAGGGTATCGATGGAGCTGTTTTTT. Protein sequence: CASSLRDRVSMELFF.

This chain joins TRBV27 and TRBJ2-7, with a possible D match to TRBD1 (6 bases). The V and J ends lost 8 bases and 3 bases respectively, with 14 bases between them. In germline, CDR1 is MNHEY, CDR2 SMNVEV (reference sequence). The CDR3 contains 13 residues. CDR3 coding DNA: TGTGCCAGCGGGTTCGGACAGTACTACGAGCAGTACTTC. It codes for CASGFGQYYEQYF.

The chain is built from TRBV5-5 and TRBJ2-7; 10 bases agree with TRBD1. The CDR3 length is 15 residues. V was clipped by 2 bases and J by 5 bases; unmatched bases: 7. The germline gives CDR1 SGHKS, CDR2 YYEKEE (reference sequence). CDR3 residues: CASSLTSGTGDEQYF. The CDR3 DNA reads as TGTGCCAGCAGCTTAACATCCGGGACAGGGGACGAGCAGTACTTC.

The V gene is TRBV7-2, the J gene TRBJ1-1; D perhaps matches TRBD1 (5 bases). This CDR3 is built from 15 residues. Per germline, CDR1 SGHTA and CDR2 FQGNSA. The V end was cut by 3 bases, the J end by 11 bases, with 22 bases between. The CDR3, as DNA: TGTGCCAGCAGCTTGAAGGGAGTTGGATCGGGGGTCGCTTTCTTT. As protein: CASSLKGVGSGVAFF.

J is TRBJ2-1 and V is TRBV5-7; 10 bases map to TRBD1. TRBV5-7 is designated an ORF whose function remains uncertain. The CDR3 contains 15 residues. V gave up 0 bases and J gave up 4 bases; unmatched junction bases: 1. CDR3 amino acids: CASSLEDRGYNEQFF. CDR3 bases: TGTGCCAGCAGCTTGGAGGACAGGGGGTACAATGAGCAGTTCTTC.